One and the same sample provided the 14 T cell receptor beta chains below, sequenced in a study of shared clonotypes between healthy human individuals. TCRdb keeps only in-frame clones here, not all; method: immunoSEQ multiplex PCR. The repertoire holds some 2.4 million clones, 90% to 95% seen once, with 0.36% in the top ten. The sample was naive CD4+ T cells from PBMCs. Subset here: CD45RA+ positively selected. The receptors were sampled from a man between 18 and 35 years old in good health. Some clones in this sample may be carry-over from other donors' samples.

On this clone itself: This sample also contains other DNA sequences that code for the same CDR3. V is TRBV5-4 and J is TRBJ2-7; 12 nucleotides match TRBD2. CDR3 length equals 14 residues. Germline lookup yields CDR1 SGHNT and CDR2 YYREEE (reference sequence). Losses at the gene ends were 5 bases for V and 2 bases for J; bases not matched to a gene: 2. The CDR3 nucleotides are TGTGCCAGCAGGCTAGCGGGAGGGCCCTACGAGCAGTACTTC. Translating gives CASRLAGGPYEQYF.

The J gene is TRBJ2-2, the V gene TRBV7-7; TRBD2 matches at 7 bases. There are 15 residues in the CDR3. The V segment lost 5 bases and the J segment 0 bases; nucleotides outside the gene matches: 3. Per the germline V gene, CDR1 is SSHAT and CDR2 is FNYEAQ (reference sequence). CDR3 amino acids: CASSQGGPNTGELFF. CDR3 in DNA: TGTGCCAGCAGCCAGGGAGGGCCGAACACCGGGGAGCTGTTTTTT. Complete variable domain (other parts from reference TRBV7-7 and TRBJ2-2): GAGVSQSPRYKVTKRGQDVTLRCDPISSHATLYWYQQALGQGPEFLTYFNYEAQPDKSGLPSDRFSAERPEGSISTLTIQRTEQRDSAMYRCASSQGGPNTGELFFGEGSRLTVL.

This chain joins TRBV7-9 and TRBJ2-2; 11 nucleotides match TRBD2. The CDR3 contains 17 residues. Germline-derived CDR1 and CDR2 are SEHNR and FQNEAQ (reference sequence). Germline trimming cut 7 bases from V and 5 bases from J; bases unmatched to any gene: 12. CDR3 DNA sequence: TGTGCCAGCACCTATAGCGGGAGGGTTCCTCAAACCGGGGAGCTGTTTTTT. This encodes CASTYSGRVPQTGELFF.

The rearrangement joins TRBV7-9 to TRBJ1-1, with a tentative D call TRBD1 (5 bases). CDR1 SEHNR and CDR2 FQNEAQ come from the germline V gene (reference sequence). The CDR3 has 14 residues. V lost 5 bases to trimming and J lost 10 bases, with 20 bases between them. The CDR3 DNA sequence: TGTGCCAGCAGCGGCCGGGGCGAGGGCCGAGGAGCTTTCTTT. This codes for CASSGRGEGRGAFF.

This rearrangement joins TRBV6-4 to TRBJ1-2; D is ambiguous. This CDR3 has 12 residues. Germline V CDR1 and CDR2: MRHNA, SNTAGT. V was pared by 8 bases and J by 8 bases, with 15 bases between. The chain's CDR3 is CASRWQEGGYTF. The CDR3 coding sequence is TGTGCCAGCCGGTGGCAAGAGGGAGGCTACACCTTC.

The chain has TRBV5-1 and TRBJ2-3; the match to TRBD2 covers 8 bases. With V trimmed by 5 bases and J by 6 bases, 5 bases remained unmatched. The CDR3 totals 13 residues. Germline V gene sequence: CDR1 SGHRS, CDR2 YFSETQ. CDR3 bases: TGCGCCAGCAGTGGGACTAGTGGGGATACGCAGTATTTT. Protein sequence: CASSGTSGDTQYF.

This clone was detected once. This chain uses TRBV7-2 with TRBJ2-7, with a possible D match to TRBD2 (5 bases). The V end lost 1 base, the J end lost 5 bases, and 27 bases lay between the germline ends. The CDR3 covers 19 residues. Germline V CDR1 and CDR2: SGHTA, FQGNSA. The CDR3 region is CASSLGLPLSSRVENEQYF. CDR3 nucleotide sequence: TGTGCCAGCAGCTTAGGCCTCCCTCTATCGTCGCGGGTAGAGAACGAGCAGTACTTC.

The chain uses TRBV2 and TRBJ2-7; no clear D gene. CDR1 and CDR2 (germline): SNHLY, FYNNEI. This CDR3 has 11 amino acids. With 6 bases removed from V and 6 bases from J, the gap between germline ends came to 9 bases. The CDR3: CASSRQFEQYF. CDR3 in DNA: TGTGCCAGCAGCCGTCAGTTCGAGCAGTACTTC.

This clone was recorded only once. This chain links TRBV30 with TRBJ1-5; TRBD1 matches at 9 bases. V was pared by 1 base and J by 6 bases, with 7 bases of the junction left unmatched. Germline loops: CDR1 GTSNPN, CDR2 SVGIG (reference sequence). The CDR3 length is 15 residues. This chain's CDR3 is CAWSGQTGGPQPQHF. CDR3 DNA sequence: TGTGCCTGGAGTGGACAGACAGGGGGTCCTCAGCCCCAGCATTTT.

The chain joins TRBV6-1 to TRBJ1-6; 8 bases align to TRBD1. Unmatched junction bases numbered 13, after V lost 5 bases and J lost 13 bases. The CDR3 consists of 15 residues. Looked up from germline, CDR1 is MNHNS and CDR2 is SASEGT. The CDR3 is CASSKGQGWATPLHF. DNA of the CDR3: TGTGCCAGCAGTAAAGGACAGGGATGGGCAACTCCCCTCCACTTT.

This chain joins TRBV2 and TRBJ1-1; tentative D call: TRBD1 (6 bases). CDR3 size: 11 residues. Trimming removed 1 base from V and 14 bases from J, with 11 bases in between. Looked up from germline, CDR1 is SNHLY and CDR2 is FYNNEI. For the CDR3, the DNA is TGTGCCAGCAGTGAAGATGTTGGGGGCTTCTTT. Protein product: CASSEDVGGFF.

V is TRBV5-1 and J is TRBJ2-3; D may be TRBD2 (5 bases). This CDR3 spans 15 amino acids. Looked up from germline, CDR1 is SGHRS and CDR2 is YFSETQ. The germline V and J ends were trimmed by 2 bases and 2 bases, with 12 bases remaining between them. CDR3 region: CASSFSGITTDTQYF. For the CDR3, the DNA is TGCGCCAGCAGCTTTTCCGGGATAACCACAGATACGCAGTATTTT.

Only one count was recorded for this clone. This chain uses TRBV6-5 with TRBJ1-1; the D is unclear. The V end was cut by 7 bases, the J end by 3 bases, with 6 bases between. The CDR3 has 11 residues. CDR1 and CDR2 from the germline V gene are MNHEY and SVGAGI. Here the CDR3 DNA reads TGTGCCAGCACCCGGGACACTGAAGCTTTCTTT. Translating gives CASTRDTEAFF.

This chain uses TRBV7-7 with TRBJ2-1, with D unclear. V was shortened by 2 bases and J by 0 bases, with 8 bases between the two germline ends. Germline loops: CDR1 SSHAT, CDR2 FNYEAQ (reference sequence). There are 15 residues in the CDR3. CDR3 sequence: CASSLQLTSYNEQFF. For the CDR3, the DNA is TGTGCCAGCAGCTTACAGCTTACCTCCTACAATGAGCAGTTCTTC. Together with reference TRBV7-7 and TRBJ2-1, the CDR3 gives the full variable domain: GAGVSQSPRYKVTKRGQDVTLRCDPISSHATLYWYQQALGQGPEFLTYFNYEAQPDKSGLPSDRFSAERPEGSISTLTIQRTEQRDSAMYRCASSLQLTSYNEQFFGPGTRLTVL.